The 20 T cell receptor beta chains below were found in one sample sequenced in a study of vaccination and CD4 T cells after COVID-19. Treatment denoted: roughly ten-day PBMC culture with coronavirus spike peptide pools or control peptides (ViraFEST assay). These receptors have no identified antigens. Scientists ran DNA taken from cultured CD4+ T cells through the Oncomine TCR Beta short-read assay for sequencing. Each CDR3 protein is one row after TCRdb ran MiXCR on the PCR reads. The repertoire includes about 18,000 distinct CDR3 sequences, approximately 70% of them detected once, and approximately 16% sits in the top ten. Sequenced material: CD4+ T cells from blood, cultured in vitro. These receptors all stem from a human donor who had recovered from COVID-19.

The CDR3 DNA reads as TGTGCCAGCACCTCCTACGATAATTCACCCCTCCACTTT. It specifies CASTSYDNSPLHF. The chain links TRBV7-9 to TRBJ1-6; no firm D call. Germline CDR1 reads SEHNR; CDR2 reads FQNEAQ (reference sequence). The CDR3 runs to 13 residues. V lost 7 bases and J lost 5, with 9 bases in between.

In nucleotides, the CDR3 is TGTGCCAGCAGCCCCAATGGAGGCATCTATGGCTACACCTTC. Protein product: CASSPNGGIYGYTF. The chain uses TRBV11-2 and TRBJ1-2; the D is unclear. Germline values: CDR1 SGHAT, CDR2 FQNNGV. With 5 bases removed from V and 4 bases from J, the gap between germline ends came to 14 bases. There are 14 residues in the CDR3.

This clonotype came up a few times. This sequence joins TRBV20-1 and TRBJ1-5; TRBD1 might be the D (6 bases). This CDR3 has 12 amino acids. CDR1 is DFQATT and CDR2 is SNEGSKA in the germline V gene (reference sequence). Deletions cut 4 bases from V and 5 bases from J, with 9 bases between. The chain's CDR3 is CSANRDDQPQHF. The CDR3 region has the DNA TGCAGTGCTAACAGGGACGATCAGCCCCAGCATTTT.

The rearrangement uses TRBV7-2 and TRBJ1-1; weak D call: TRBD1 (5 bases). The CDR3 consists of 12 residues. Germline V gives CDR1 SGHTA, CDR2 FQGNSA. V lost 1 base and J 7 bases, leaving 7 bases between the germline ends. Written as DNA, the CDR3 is TGTGCCAGCAGCTTAGGTAGGGGTGAAGCTTTCTTT. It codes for CASSLGRGEAFF.

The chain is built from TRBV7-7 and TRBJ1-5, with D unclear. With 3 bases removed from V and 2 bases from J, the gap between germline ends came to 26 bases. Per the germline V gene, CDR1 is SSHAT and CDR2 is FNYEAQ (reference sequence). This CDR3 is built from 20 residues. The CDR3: CASSFANLFRLVGGNQPQHF. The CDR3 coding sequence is TGTGCCAGCAGCTTTGCAAACCTTTTTAGGCTTGTCGGTGGCAATCAGCCCCAGCATTTT.

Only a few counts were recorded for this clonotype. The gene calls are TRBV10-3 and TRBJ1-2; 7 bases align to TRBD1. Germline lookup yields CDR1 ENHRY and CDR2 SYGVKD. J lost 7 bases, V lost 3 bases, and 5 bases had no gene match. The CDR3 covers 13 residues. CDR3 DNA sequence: TGTGCCATCAGTGACGACAGGGAGGGTGGCTACACCTTC. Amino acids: CAISDDREGGYTF.

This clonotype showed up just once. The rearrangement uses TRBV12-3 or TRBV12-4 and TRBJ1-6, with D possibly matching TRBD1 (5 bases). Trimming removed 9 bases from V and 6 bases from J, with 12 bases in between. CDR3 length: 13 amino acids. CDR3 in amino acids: CASVDTANSPLHF. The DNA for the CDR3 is TGTGCCAGTGTGGACACTGCTAATTCACCCCTCCACTTT.

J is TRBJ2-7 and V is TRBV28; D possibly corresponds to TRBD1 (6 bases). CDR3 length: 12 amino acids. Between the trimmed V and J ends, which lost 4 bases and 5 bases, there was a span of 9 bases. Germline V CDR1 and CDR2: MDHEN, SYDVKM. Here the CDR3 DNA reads TGTGCCAGCAGTTCAGGGGTCCACGAGCAGTACTTC. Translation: CASSSGVHEQYF.

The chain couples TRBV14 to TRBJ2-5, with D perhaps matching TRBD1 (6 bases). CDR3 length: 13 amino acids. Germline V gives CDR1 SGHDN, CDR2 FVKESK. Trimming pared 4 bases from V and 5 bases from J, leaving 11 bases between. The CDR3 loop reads CASSPGQRETQYF. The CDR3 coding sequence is TGTGCCAGCAGCCCGGGACAAAGGGAGACCCAGTACTTC.

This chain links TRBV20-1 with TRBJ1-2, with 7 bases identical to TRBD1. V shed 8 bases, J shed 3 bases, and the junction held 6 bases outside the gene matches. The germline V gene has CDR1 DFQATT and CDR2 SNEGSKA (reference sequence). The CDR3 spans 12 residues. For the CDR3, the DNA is TGCAGTCACAGAGGGGGCGACTATGGCTACACCTTC. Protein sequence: CSHRGGDYGYTF.

The CDR3 DNA is TGTGCCAGCAGCTTAGGACAGGGAAACAATCAGCCCCAGCATTTT. This gives the protein CASSLGQGNNQPQHF. The rearrangement links TRBV7-2 to TRBJ1-5; 7 bases agree with TRBD1. With 1 base clipped from V and 3 bases from J, the junction kept 3 bases outside the gene matches. There are 15 residues in the CDR3. Germline lookup yields CDR1 SGHTA and CDR2 FQGNSA.

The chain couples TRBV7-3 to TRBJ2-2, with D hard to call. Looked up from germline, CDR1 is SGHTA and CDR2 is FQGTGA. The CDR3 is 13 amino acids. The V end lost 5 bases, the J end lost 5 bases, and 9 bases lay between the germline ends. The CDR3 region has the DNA TGTGCCAGCAGCCCGGGTAATACCGGGGAGCTGTTTTTT. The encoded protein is CASSPGNTGELFF.

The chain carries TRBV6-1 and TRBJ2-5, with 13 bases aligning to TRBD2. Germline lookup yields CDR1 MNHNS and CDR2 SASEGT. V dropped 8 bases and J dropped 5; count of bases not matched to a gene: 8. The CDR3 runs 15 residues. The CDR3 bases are TGTGCCAGCGTACTAGCGGGGGGGGCGGGGGAGACCCAGTACTTC. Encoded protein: CASVLAGGAGETQYF.

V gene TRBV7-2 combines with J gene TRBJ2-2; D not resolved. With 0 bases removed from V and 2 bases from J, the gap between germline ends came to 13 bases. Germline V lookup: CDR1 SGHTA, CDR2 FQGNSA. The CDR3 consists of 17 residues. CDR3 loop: CASSLAAGLFNTGELFF. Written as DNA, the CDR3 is TGTGCCAGCAGCTTAGCGGCTGGTCTCTTCAACACCGGGGAGCTGTTTTTT.

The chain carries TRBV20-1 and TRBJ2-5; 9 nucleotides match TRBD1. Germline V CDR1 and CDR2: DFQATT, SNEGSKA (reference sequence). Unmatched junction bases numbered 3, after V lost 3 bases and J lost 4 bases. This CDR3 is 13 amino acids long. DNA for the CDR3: TGCAGTGCTAGTAGGACAGGGGTAGAGACCCAGTACTTC. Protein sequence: CSASRTGVETQYF.

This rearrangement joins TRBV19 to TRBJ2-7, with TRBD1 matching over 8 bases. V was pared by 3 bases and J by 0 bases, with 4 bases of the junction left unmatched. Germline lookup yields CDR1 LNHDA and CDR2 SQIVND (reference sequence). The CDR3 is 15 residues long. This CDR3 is CASSIGQGVSYEQYF. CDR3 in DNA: TGTGCCAGTAGTATTGGACAGGGTGTCTCCTACGAGCAGTACTTC.

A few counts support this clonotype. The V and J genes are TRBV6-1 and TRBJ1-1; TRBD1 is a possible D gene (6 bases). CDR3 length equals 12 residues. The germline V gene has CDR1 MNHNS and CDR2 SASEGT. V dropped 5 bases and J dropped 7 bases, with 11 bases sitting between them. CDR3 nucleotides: TGTGCCAGCAGTACCGACAGGTATGAAGCTTTCTTT. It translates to CASSTDRYEAFF.

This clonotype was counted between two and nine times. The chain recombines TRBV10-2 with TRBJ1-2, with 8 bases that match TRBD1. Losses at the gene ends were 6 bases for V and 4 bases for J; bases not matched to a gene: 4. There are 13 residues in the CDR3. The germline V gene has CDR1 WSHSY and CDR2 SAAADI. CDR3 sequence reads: CASSEQGVYGYTF. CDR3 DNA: TGCGCCAGCAGCGAACAGGGGGTCTATGGCTACACCTTC.

The CDR3 loop is CASSEPGAYIQQPQHF. The CDR3 region has the DNA TGTGCCAGCAGTGAACCAGGGGCATATATCCAGCAGCCCCAGCATTTT. This chain joins TRBV6-1 and TRBJ1-5; possible D gene TRBD1, 6 bases. Germline-derived CDR1 and CDR2 are MNHNS and SASEGT. The CDR3 has 16 residues. The V end was cut by 2 bases, the J end by 7 bases, with 18 bases between.

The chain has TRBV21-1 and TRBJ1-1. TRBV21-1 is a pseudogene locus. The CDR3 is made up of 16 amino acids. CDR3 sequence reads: CASSKDAGNLNTEAFF. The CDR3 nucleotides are TGTGCCAGCAGCAAAGACGCGGGGAATCTGAACACTGAAGCTTTCTTT.